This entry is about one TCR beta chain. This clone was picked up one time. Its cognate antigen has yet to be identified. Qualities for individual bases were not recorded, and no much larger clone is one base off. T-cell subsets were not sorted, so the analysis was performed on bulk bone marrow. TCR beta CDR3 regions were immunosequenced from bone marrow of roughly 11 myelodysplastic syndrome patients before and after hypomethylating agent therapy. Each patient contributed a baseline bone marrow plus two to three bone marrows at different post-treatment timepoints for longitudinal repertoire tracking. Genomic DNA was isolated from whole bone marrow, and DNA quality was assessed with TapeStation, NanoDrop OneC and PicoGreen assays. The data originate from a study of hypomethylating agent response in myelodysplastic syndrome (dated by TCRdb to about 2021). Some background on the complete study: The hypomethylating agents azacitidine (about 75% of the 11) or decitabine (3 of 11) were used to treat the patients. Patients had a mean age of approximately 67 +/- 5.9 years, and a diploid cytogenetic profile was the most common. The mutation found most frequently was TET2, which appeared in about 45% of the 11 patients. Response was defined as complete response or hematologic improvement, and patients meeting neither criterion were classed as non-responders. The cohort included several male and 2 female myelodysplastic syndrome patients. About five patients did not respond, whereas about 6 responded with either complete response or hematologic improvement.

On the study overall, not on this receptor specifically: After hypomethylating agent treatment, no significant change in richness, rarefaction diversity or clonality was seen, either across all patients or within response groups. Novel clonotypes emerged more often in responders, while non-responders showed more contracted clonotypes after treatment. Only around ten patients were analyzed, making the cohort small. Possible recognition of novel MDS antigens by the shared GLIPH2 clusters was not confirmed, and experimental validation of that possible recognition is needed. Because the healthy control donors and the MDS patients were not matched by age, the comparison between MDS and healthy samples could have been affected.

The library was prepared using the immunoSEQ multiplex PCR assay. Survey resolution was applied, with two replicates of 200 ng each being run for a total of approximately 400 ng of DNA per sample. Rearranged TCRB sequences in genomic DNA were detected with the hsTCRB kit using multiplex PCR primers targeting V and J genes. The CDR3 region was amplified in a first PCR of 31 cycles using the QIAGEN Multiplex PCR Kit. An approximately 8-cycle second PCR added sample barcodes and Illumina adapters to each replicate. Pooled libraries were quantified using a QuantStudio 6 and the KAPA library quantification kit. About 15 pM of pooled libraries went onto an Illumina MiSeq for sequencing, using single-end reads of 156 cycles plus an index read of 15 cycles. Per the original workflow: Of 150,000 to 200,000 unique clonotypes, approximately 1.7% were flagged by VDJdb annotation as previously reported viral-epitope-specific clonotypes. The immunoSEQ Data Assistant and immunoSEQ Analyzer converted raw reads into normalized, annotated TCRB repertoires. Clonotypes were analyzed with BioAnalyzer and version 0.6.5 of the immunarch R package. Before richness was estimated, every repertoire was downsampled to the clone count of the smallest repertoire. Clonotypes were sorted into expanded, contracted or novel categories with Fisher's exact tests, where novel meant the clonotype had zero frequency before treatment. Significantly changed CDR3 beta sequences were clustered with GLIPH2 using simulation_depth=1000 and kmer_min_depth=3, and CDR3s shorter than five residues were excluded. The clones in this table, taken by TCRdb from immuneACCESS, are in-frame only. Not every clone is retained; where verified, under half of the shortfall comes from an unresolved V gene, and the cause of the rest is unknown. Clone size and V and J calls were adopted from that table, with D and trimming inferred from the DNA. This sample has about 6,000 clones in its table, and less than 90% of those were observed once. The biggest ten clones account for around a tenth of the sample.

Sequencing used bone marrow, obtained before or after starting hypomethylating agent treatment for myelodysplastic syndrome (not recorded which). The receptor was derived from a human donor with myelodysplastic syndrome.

The DNA sequence is as follows: TGTGCCAGCTCACCAAGTACAGAGACTATGAACACTGAAGCTTTCTTT. This is translated as CASSPSTETMNTEAFF. The chain is made from TRBV18 and TRBJ1-1; the D gene identity is not certain. CDR1 KGHSH and CDR2 LQKENI are derived from the germline V gene. Including the terminal cysteine and phenylalanine, the CDR3 comprises 16 residues. The entry retains the CDR3 DNA only, 48 bases that are in frame from base 1. The trim is 2 bases for V and 0 bases for J, with a gap of 13 bases between the germline ends.